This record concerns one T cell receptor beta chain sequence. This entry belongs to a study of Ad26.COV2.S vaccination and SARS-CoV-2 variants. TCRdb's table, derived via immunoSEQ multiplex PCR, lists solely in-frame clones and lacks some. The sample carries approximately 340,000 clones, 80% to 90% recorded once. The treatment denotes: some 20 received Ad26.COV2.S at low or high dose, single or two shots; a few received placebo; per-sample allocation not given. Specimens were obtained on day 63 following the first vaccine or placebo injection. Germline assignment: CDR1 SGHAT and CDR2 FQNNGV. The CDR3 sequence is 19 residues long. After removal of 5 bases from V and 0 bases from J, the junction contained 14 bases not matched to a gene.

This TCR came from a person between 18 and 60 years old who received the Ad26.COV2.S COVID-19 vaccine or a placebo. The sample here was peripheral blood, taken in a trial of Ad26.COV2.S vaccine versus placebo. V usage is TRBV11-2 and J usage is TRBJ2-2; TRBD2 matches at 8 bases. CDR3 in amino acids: CASSPRLASPVTNTGELFF. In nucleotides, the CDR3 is TGTGCCAGCAGCCCCAGACTAGCGTCCCCCGTCACGAACACCGGGGAGCTGTTTTTT.